Following are 21 T cell receptor beta chains from one sample sequenced in a study of cytomegalovirus exposure and HLA in healthy donors. Amplification used 60 Vbeta primers and 13 Jbeta primers. Libraries were prepared by immunoSEQ multiplex PCR; TCRdb keeps only in-frame clonotypes and omits some of them. This table has about 190,000 clones, roughly four fifths appearing once. Sequenced material: PBMCs. The receptors were sampled from a man aged 40-49 years in good health and CMV-seropositive.

The chain links TRBV6-1 to TRBJ1-2; TRBD1 might be the D (5 bases). The germline V gene encodes CDR1 MNHNS and CDR2 SASEGT. V shed 6 bases and J shed 8 bases, with 22 bases lying between them. This CDR3 contains 15 residues. CDR3 residues: CASSPGLLGPAGYTF. For the CDR3, the DNA is TGTGCCAGCAGCCCGGGACTACTGGGTCCTGCGGGCTACACCTTC.

The rearrangement joins TRBV5-1 to TRBJ2-7, with TRBD2 matching 9 bases. Germline CDR1 is SGHRS and CDR2 is YFSETQ. The CDR3 contains 14 residues. V was pared by 4 bases and J by 3 bases, with 5 bases of the junction left unmatched. The CDR3 here is CASSTTSGFYEQYF. DNA for the CDR3: TGCGCCAGCAGCACAACTAGCGGGTTCTACGAGCAGTACTTC.

This rearrangement joins TRBV5-4 to TRBJ1-4; D remains unclear. Looked up from germline, CDR1 is SGHNT and CDR2 is YYREEE (reference sequence). V dropped 1 base and J dropped 0 bases, with 10 bases sitting between them. The CDR3 extends over 16 amino acids. CDR3 amino acids: CASSLLRDTTNEKLFF. CDR3 coding DNA: TGTGCCAGCAGCTTGTTGAGGGATACAACTAATGAAAAACTGTTTTTT.

The CDR3 loop reads CASLGTSGSYWETQYF. The CDR3 nucleotides read TGTGCCAGCCTCGGGACTAGCGGGAGCTATTGGGAGACCCAGTACTTC. V is TRBV25-1 and J is TRBJ2-5, with 14 bases that match TRBD2. CDR3 size: 16 residues. In germline, CDR1 is MGHDK, CDR2 SYGVNS. Trimming cost V 8 bases and J 5 bases; bases outside gene matches: 10. The complete variable domain, with remaining parts taken from reference TRBV25-1 and TRBJ2-5, reads EADIYQTPRYLVIGTGKKITLECSQTMGHDKMYWYQQDPGMELHLIHYSYGVNSTEKGDLSSESTVSRIRTEHFPLTLESARPSHTSQYLCASLGTSGSYWETQYFGPGTRLLVL.

The rearrangement uses TRBV10-1 and TRBJ1-2; TRBD1 matches 11 bases. The CDR3 covers 14 residues. Per the germline V gene, CDR1 is WNHNN and CDR2 is SYGVQD (reference sequence). With V trimmed by 0 bases and J by 8 bases, 2 bases remained unmatched. DNA of the CDR3: TGCGCCAGCAGTGAGTCGAGGGACAGGGGGGGCTACACCTTC. As protein: CASSESRDRGGYTF.

This rearrangement joins TRBV10-1 to TRBJ2-7, with unresolved D. This CDR3 has 12 amino acids. Germline V gene data show CDR1 as WNHNN and CDR2 as SYGVQD (reference sequence). V lost 0 bases, J lost 5 bases, and 5 bases lay in between. The CDR3 is CASSESRNEQYF. The CDR3, as DNA: TGCGCCAGCAGTGAGTCGCGCAACGAGCAGTACTTC.

The table lists this clone with a count of one. V and J are TRBV6-1 and TRBJ2-3; 15 bases are a match to TRBD2. Losses at the gene ends were 3 bases for V and 7 bases for J; bases not matched to a gene: 2. The CDR3 contains 15 residues. Germline V gene data show CDR1 as MNHNS and CDR2 as SASEGT. This CDR3 reads CASSEGLAGGNTQYF. CDR3 nucleotides: TGTGCCAGCAGTGAGGGACTAGCGGGAGGAAATACGCAGTATTTT.

V and J are TRBV7-9 and TRBJ1-1, with D hard to call. The V gene's germline CDR1 is SEHNR and CDR2 FQNEAQ (reference sequence). The V end was cut by 5 bases, the J end by 0 bases, with 13 bases between. CDR3 size: 15 residues. The CDR3 DNA reads as TGTGCCAGCAGCCCAGCGGTCCTGCTGAACACTGAAGCTTTCTTT. Amino acid sequence: CASSPAVLLNTEAFF.

The chain's CDR3 is CASSPLPSADEQYF. In nucleotides, the CDR3 is TGTGCCAGCTCACCACTCCCTAGCGCCGACGAGCAGTACTTC. The rearrangement joins TRBV18 to TRBJ2-7, with D perhaps matching TRBD2 (6 bases). CDR3 length: 14 residues. Per the germline V gene, CDR1 is KGHSH and CDR2 is LQKENI. V gave up 1 base and J gave up 5 bases, with 12 bases separating them.

The chain links TRBV5-4 to TRBJ2-1, with 7 bases identical to TRBD1. V was clipped by 0 bases and J by 1 base; unmatched bases: 4. CDR1 SGHNT and CDR2 YYREEE come from the germline V gene (reference sequence). The CDR3 has 16 amino acids. CDR3 sequence: CASSLAGGVSYNEQFF. CDR3 DNA sequence: TGTGCCAGCAGCTTGGCAGGGGGAGTGTCCTACAATGAGCAGTTCTTC. Full variable domain (missing parts from reference TRBV5-4 and TRBJ2-1): ETGVTQSPTHLIKTRGQQVTLRCSSQSGHNTVSWYQQALGQGPQFIFQYYREEENGRGNFPPRFSGLQFPNYSSELNVNALELDDSALYLCASSLAGGVSYNEQFFGPGTRLTVL.

This chain links TRBV7-3 with TRBJ1-1; D is unresolved. The germline gives CDR1 SGHTA, CDR2 FQGTGA. This CDR3 is 13 amino acids long. Trimming cost V 5 bases and J 1 base, with 8 bases left between them. The CDR3 sequence: CASSPSGNTEAFF. CDR3 in DNA: TGTGCCAGCAGCCCGAGTGGGAACACTGAAGCTTTCTTT.

J is TRBJ2-7 and V is TRBV4-3; 8 bases match TRBD1. The CDR3 extends over 14 amino acids. V shed 4 bases and J 0 bases; nucleotides not matched to a gene: 2. Germline CDR1 LGHNA, CDR2 YSLEER. The DNA for the CDR3 is TGCGCCAGCAGCCCGGGACAGGACTCCTACGAGCAGTACTTC. Residues: CASSPGQDSYEQYF.

V gene TRBV18 combines with J gene TRBJ2-1, with D unclear. The CDR3 is 14 amino acids. Deletions cut 0 bases from V and 5 bases from J, with 8 bases between. From germline, CDR1 is KGHSH and CDR2 LQKENI. The CDR3 sequence: CASSPPVRDNEQFF. DNA for the CDR3: TGTGCCAGCTCACCACCAGTGAGAGACAATGAGCAGTTCTTC.

The chain couples TRBV7-2 to TRBJ2-7, with D possibly being TRBD2 (6 bases). Germline V gene data show CDR1 as SGHTA and CDR2 as FQGNSA. Trimming pared 1 base from V and 3 bases from J, leaving 13 bases between. This CDR3 has 15 amino acids. CDR3 DNA sequence: TGTGCCAGCAGCTTAGTAGGAGGGGATCTCTACGAGCAGTACTTC. Its translation: CASSLVGGDLYEQYF.

This chain joins TRBV7-2 and TRBJ2-2; 12 bases are shared with TRBD2. The CDR3 length is 16 residues. After removal of 7 bases from V and 1 base from J, the junction contained 4 bases not matched to a gene. In germline, CDR1 is SGHTA, CDR2 FQGNSA. The CDR3 DNA sequence: TGTGCCAGCACCCTGACTAGCGGGAGGAACACCGGGGAGCTGTTTTTT. Protein product: CASTLTSGRNTGELFF.

The chain couples TRBV11-2 to TRBJ2-5; D possibly corresponds to TRBD2 (5 bases). The CDR3 sequence is 14 residues long. The germline CDR1 and CDR2 sequences are SGHAT and FQNNGV. V lost 1 base to trimming and J lost 8 bases, with 14 bases between them. CDR3 sequence reads: CASSLVVTEETQYF. DNA for the CDR3: TGTGCCAGCAGCTTAGTGGTGACGGAGGAAACCCAGTACTTC.

Comment on this clone: Other DNA sequences in this sample translate to the same CDR3. Here the CDR3 reads CASSLPGQGAGETQYF. DNA for the CDR3: TGTGCCAGCAGCTTGCCGGGACAGGGGGCCGGAGAGACCCAGTACTTC. The chain recombines TRBV5-4 with TRBJ2-5; TRBD1 matches at 12 bases. Germline V gives CDR1 SGHNT, CDR2 YYREEE (reference sequence). This CDR3 contains 16 residues. V lost 1 base and J lost 4; bases outside the gene matches: 5. Full variable domain (outside the CDR3, taken from reference TRBV5-4 and TRBJ2-5): ETGVTQSPTHLIKTRGQQVTLRCSSQSGHNTVSWYQQALGQGPQFIFQYYREEENGRGNFPPRFSGLQFPNYSSELNVNALELDDSALYLCASSLPGQGAGETQYFGPGTRLLVL.

This clone turned up a few times. This chain links TRBV29-1 with TRBJ2-1, with TRBD2 matching 9 bases. V lost 5 bases and J lost 3; bases outside the gene matches: 2. Germline loops: CDR1 SQVTM, CDR2 ANQGSEA. The CDR3 runs 13 residues. The CDR3 loop is CSVRLADYNEQFF. CDR3 in DNA: TGCAGCGTTAGACTAGCGGACTACAATGAGCAGTTCTTC.

The chain couples TRBV5-6 to TRBJ2-5; no firm D call. Between the trimmed V and J ends, which lost 7 bases and 1 base, there was a span of 5 bases. Germline values: CDR1 SGHDT, CDR2 YYEEEE. This CDR3 has 11 residues. The CDR3 reads CASQIQETQYF. The CDR3 bases are TGTGCCAGCCAAATCCAAGAGACCCAGTACTTC.

This sequence joins TRBV5-4 and TRBJ2-1; weak D call: TRBD1 (5 bases). The germline gives CDR1 SGHNT, CDR2 YYREEE (reference sequence). The CDR3 is 16 residues long. V lost 0 bases, J lost 0 bases, and 10 bases lay in between. The DNA for the CDR3 is TGTGCCAGCAGCTTGGGACAGTCAAGCTCCTACAATGAGCAGTTCTTC. This codes for CASSLGQSSSYNEQFF. Full variable domain (remainder filled in from reference TRBV5-4 and TRBJ2-1): ETGVTQSPTHLIKTRGQQVTLRCSSQSGHNTVSWYQQALGQGPQFIFQYYREEENGRGNFPPRFSGLQFPNYSSELNVNALELDDSALYLCASSLGQSSSYNEQFFGPGTRLTVL.

The chain carries TRBV6-1 and TRBJ2-1; 7 bases are shared with TRBD2. The V segment lost 2 bases and the J segment 5 bases; nucleotides outside the gene matches: 9. Germline CDR1 reads MNHNS; CDR2 reads SASEGT. The CDR3 is made up of 16 amino acids. This CDR3 reads CASSEKRAGPNNEQFF. CDR3 sequence (DNA): TGTGCCAGCAGTGAAAAACGAGCGGGACCTAACAATGAGCAGTTCTTC.